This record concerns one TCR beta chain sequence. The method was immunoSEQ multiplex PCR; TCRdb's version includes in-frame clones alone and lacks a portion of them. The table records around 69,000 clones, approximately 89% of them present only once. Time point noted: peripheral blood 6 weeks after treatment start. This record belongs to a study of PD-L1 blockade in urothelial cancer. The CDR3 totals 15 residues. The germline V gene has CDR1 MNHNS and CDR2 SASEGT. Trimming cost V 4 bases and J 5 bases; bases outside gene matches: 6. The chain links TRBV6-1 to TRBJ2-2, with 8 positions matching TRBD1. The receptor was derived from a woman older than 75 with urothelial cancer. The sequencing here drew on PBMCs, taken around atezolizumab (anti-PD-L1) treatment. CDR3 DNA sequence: TGTGCCAGCAGTGCTAGACAGGGGTTTACCGGGGAGCTGTTTTTT. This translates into CASSARQGFTGELFF.